This T cell receptor (beta chain) was identified in a study of T-cell reconstitution after alpha-beta-depleted transplantation in children. This sample's TCRbeta library carried unique molecular identifier barcodes. TCRdb re-called the PCR reads through MiXCR, storing one row per CDR3 protein. The table lists about a million distinct CDR3 sequences, about 30% of them singletons. The V and J ends lost 8 bases and 2 bases, in that order; junction bases with no gene match: 12. This CDR3 spans 17 amino acids. The germline gives CDR1 MGHDK, CDR2 SYGVNS. On this clonotype itself: Its antigen is not known.

Findings and limits, study-wide: Diversity and T-cell counts at one year after transplant derived mostly from new T cells. Elevated TCRbeta diversity at day 60 was traced, in some patients, to surviving recipient T cells and thymic progenitors. Roughly two months post-transplant, alpha-beta T cells reportedly originated from several hundred graft clones that had expanded.

The V gene is TRBV25-1, the J gene TRBJ2-3; TRBD2 matches 11 bases. The sequencing here drew on PBMCs, mostly from graft donor cells, taken 360 days after TCRalphabeta/CD19-depleted stem cell transplant. The TCR comes from a boy less than two years old who had a stem cell transplant for SCID, so the T cells may come from the graft donor. The CDR3 loop reads CASGPNRGLADTDTQYF. CDR3 in DNA: TGTGCCAGCGGACCAAATAGGGGACTAGCGGACACAGATACGCAGTATTTT.